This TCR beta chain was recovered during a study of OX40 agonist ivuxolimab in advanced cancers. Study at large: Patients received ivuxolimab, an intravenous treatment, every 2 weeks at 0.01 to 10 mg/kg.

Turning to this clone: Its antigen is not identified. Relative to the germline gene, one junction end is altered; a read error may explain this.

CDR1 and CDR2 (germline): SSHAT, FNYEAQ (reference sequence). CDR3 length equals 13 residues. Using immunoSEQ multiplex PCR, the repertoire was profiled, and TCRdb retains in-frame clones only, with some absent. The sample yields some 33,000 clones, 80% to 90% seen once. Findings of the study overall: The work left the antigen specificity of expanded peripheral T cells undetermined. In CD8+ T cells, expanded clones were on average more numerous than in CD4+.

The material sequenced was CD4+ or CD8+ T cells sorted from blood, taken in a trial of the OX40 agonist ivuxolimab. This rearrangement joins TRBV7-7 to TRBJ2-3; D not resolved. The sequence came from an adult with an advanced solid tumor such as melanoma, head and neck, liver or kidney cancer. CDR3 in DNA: TGTGCTAGCAGCTCGGACCGCACAGATACGCAGTATTTT. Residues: CASSSDRTDTQYF.